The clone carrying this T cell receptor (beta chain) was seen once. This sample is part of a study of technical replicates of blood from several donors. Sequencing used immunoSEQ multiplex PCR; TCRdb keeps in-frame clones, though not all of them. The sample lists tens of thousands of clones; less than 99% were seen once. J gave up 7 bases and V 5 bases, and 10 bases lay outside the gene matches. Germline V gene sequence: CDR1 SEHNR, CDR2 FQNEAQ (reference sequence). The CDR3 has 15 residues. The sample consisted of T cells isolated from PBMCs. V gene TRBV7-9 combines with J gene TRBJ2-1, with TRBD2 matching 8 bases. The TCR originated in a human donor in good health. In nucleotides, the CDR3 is TGTGCCAGCAGCACAAGGCGGGAGGCTCGGAATGAGCAGTTCTTC. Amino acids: CASSTRREARNEQFF.